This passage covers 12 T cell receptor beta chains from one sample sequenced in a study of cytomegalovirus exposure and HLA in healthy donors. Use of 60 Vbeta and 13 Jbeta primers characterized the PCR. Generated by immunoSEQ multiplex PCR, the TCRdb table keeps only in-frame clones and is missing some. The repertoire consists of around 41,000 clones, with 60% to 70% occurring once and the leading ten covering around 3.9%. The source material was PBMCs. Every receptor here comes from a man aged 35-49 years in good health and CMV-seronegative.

The CDR3 region has the DNA TGTGCCAGCAGCGCCCAGGGGGCGGACACAGATACGCAGTATTTT. Protein product: CASSAQGADTDTQYF. The rearrangement joins TRBV9 to TRBJ2-3; TRBD1 agrees at 8 bases. Losses at the gene ends were 3 bases for V and 2 bases for J; bases not matched to a gene: 5. CDR1 SGDLS and CDR2 YYNGEE come from the germline V gene. The CDR3 consists of 15 residues.

CDR3 DNA: TGTGCCAGCAGAGATGCAGCTAACTATGGCTACACCTTC. The encoded protein is CASRDAANYGYTF. The V gene is TRBV6-5, the J gene TRBJ1-2; D gene unclear. The germline V gene has CDR1 MNHEY and CDR2 SVGAGI. Trimming removed 6 bases from V and 0 bases from J, with 8 bases in between. The CDR3 runs 13 residues.

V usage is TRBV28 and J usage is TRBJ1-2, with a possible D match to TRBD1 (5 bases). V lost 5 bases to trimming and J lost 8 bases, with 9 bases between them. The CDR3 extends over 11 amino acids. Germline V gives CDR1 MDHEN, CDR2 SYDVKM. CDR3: CASSTSGGYTF. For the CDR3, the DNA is TGTGCCAGCAGTACCTCAGGGGGCTACACCTTC.

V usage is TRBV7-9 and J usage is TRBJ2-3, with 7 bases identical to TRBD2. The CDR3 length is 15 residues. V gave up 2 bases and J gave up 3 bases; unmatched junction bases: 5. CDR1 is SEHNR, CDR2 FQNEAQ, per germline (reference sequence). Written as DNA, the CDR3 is TGTGCCAGCAGCTTACTAGCGGCACTTACAGATACGCAGTATTTT. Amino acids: CASSLLAALTDTQYF.

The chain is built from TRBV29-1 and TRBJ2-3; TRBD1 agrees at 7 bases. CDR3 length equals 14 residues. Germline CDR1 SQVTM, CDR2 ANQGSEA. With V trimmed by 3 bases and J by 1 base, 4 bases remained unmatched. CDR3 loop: CSVEGTVRTDTQYF. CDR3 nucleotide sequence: TGCAGCGTTGAGGGGACAGTCCGCACAGATACGCAGTATTTT.

CDR3 sequence reads: CASSGQGYNEQFF. CDR3 coding DNA: TGTGCCAGCTCGGGACAGGGCTACAATGAGCAGTTCTTC. The chain carries TRBV2 and TRBJ2-1, with TRBD1 identical over 9 bases. Losses at the gene ends were 8 bases for V and 3 bases for J; bases not matched to a gene: 2. This CDR3 has 13 residues. Germline CDR1 is SNHLY and CDR2 is FYNNEI.

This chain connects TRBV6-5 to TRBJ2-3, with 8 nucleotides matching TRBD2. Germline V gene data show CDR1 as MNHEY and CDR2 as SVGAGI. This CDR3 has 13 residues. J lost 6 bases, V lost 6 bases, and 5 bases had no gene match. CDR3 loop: CASRRTSWDTQYF. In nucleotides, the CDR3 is TGTGCCAGCAGGAGGACTAGCTGGGATACGCAGTATTTT.

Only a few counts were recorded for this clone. CDR3 sequence: CASSSGGQGRWTEAFF. As DNA, the CDR3 is TGTGCCAGCAGCTCGGGAGGGCAGGGACGGTGGACTGAAGCTTTCTTT. The rearrangement uses TRBV5-4 and TRBJ1-1, with D perhaps TRBD1 (5 bases). CDR3 length: 16 residues. Per germline, CDR1 SGHNT and CDR2 YYREEE (reference sequence). Trimming took off 3 bases at V and 5 bases at J, with 20 bases between the two ends.

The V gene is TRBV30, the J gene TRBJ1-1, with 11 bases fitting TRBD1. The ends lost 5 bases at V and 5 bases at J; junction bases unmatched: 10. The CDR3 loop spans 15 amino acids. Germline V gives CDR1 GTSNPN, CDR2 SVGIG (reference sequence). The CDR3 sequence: CAWGIPGQGVTEAFF. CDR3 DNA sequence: TGTGCCTGGGGTATCCCGGGACAGGGGGTTACTGAAGCTTTCTTT.

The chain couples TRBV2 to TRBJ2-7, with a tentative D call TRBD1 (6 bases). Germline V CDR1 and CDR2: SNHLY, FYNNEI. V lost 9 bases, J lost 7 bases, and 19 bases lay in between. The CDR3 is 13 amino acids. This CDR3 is CASSSNRAREQYF. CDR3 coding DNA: TGTGCCAGTTCAAGTAACAGGGCGCGAGAGCAGTACTTC. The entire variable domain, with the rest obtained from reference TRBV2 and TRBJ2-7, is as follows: EPEVTQTPSHQVTQMGQEVILRCVPISNHLYFYWYRQILGQKVEFLVSFYNNEISEKSEIFDDQFSVERPDGSNFTLKIRSTKLEDSAMYFCASSSNRAREQYFGPGTRLTVT.

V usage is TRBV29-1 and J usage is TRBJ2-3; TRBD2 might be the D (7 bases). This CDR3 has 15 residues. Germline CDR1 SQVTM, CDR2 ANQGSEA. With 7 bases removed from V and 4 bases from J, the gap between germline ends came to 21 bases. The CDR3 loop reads CSGGGEGGRADTQYF. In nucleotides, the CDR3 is TGCAGCGGTGGGGGGGAGGGGGGGCGTGCAGATACGCAGTATTTT.

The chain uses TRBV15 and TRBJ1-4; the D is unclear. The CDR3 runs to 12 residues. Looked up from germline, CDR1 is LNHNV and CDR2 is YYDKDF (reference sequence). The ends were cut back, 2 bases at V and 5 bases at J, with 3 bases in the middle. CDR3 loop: CATSRPNEKLFF. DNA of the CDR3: TGTGCCACCAGCAGACCAAATGAAAAACTGTTTTTT.